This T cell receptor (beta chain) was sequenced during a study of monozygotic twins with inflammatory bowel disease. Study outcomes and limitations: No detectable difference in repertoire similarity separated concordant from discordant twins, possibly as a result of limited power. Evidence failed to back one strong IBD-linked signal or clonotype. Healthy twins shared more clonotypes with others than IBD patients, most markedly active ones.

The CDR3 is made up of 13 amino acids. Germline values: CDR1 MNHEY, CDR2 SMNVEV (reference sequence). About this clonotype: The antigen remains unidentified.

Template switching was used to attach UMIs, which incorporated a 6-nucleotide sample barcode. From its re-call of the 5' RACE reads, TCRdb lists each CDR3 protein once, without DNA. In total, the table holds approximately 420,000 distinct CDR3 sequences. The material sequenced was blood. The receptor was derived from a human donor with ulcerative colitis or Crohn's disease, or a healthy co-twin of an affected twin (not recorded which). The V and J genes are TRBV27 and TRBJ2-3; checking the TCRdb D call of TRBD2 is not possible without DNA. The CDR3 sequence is CASRFAGGDTQYF.